Listed here are 5 T cell receptor beta chains from one sample, sequenced in a study of Ad26.COV2.S vaccination and SARS-CoV-2 variants (dated by TCRdb to the early 2020s). The library was produced with the immunoSEQ multiplex PCR assay. The table comes from immuneACCESS by way of TCRdb, which keeps in-frame sequences with V and J called. Part of the clones is missing from these tables; in studies checked, under half for an unresolved V gene and the rest for unknown reasons. Counted in this sample were about 350,000 clones; 86% of them appeared once. Around 11% of the sample comes from the top ten. Reading the label with the study, this specimen's treatment or condition is: roughly 18 received Ad26.COV2.S at low or high dose, single or two shots; about 5 received placebo; per-sample allocation not given. For vaccine and placebo recipients, the sequenced repertoires came from samples collected on day 63 after the first injection.

Source: peripheral blood, taken in a trial of Ad26.COV2.S vaccine versus placebo. The source of these receptors is a person aged 18-65 years who received the Ad26.COV2.S COVID-19 vaccine or a placebo.

The V and J genes are TRBV25-1 and TRBJ2-2, with D unresolved. The CDR3 sequence is 15 residues long. The germline V gene encodes CDR1 MGHDK and CDR2 SYGVNS. V lost 5 bases to trimming and J lost 1 base, with 11 bases between them. Here the CDR3 DNA reads TGTGCCAGCAGTCATTTAGGCAGGAACACCGGGGAGCTGTTTTTT. It translates to CASSHLGRNTGELFF.

V gene TRBV18 combines with J gene TRBJ1-1; no definite D call. The CDR3 extends over 12 amino acids. CDR1 and CDR2 (germline): KGHSH, LQKENI. The ends were cut back, 5 bases at V and 4 bases at J, with 8 bases in the middle. Here the CDR3 reads CASSAYRTEAFF. CDR3 DNA sequence: TGTGCCAGCTCAGCTTACCGCACTGAAGCTTTCTTT. Drawing the rest from reference TRBV18 and TRBJ1-1, the complete variable domain is NAGVMQNPRHLVRRRGQEARLRCSPMKGHSHVYWYRQLPEEGLKFMVYLQKENIIDESGMPKERFSAEFPKEGPSILRIQQVVRGDSAAYFCASSAYRTEAFFGQGTRLTVV.

The chain joins TRBV2 to TRBJ2-4; 7 bases fit TRBD1. Germline CDR1 reads SNHLY; CDR2 reads FYNNEI. The length of the CDR3 is 16 residues. The V segment lost 6 bases and the J segment 0 bases; nucleotides outside the gene matches: 8. As DNA, the CDR3 is TGTGCCAGCAGCGTAAGGGACAGTCGAGCCAAAAACATTCAGTACTTC. Translating gives CASSVRDSRAKNIQYF.

The sample holds one count of this clone. The chain recombines TRBV28 with TRBJ2-2; D tentatively reads TRBD1 or TRBD2 (6 bases each). The V gene lost 6 bases and the J gene lost 1 base, with 12 bases spanning the gap. The CDR3 consists of 15 residues. The germline V gene has CDR1 MDHEN and CDR2 SYDVKM. CDR3 in amino acids: CASRLQGLNTGELFF. The CDR3 DNA is TGTGCCAGCAGGTTACAGGGACTGAACACCGGGGAGCTGTTTTTT.

The chain combines TRBV27 with TRBJ2-7; D unresolved. The CDR3 is made up of 15 amino acids. Germline values: CDR1 MNHEY, CDR2 SMNVEV (reference sequence). The ends were cut back, 4 bases at V and 1 base at J, with 14 bases in the middle. The CDR3, as DNA: TGTGCCAGCAGTTACTCACCTCGACGGTCCTACGAGCAGTACTTC. This translates into CASSYSPRRSYEQYF.